This TCR beta chain was retrieved from a study of blood T cell repertoires in COVID-19. Sequencing was performed with immunoSEQ multiplex PCR; in TCRdb, only in-frame clones are kept and a portion is missing. The sample includes about 45,000 clones, roughly 88% of them seen just once. The receptor comes from a woman of 80 years or more with acute or convalescent COVID-19. Sequencing was carried out using peripheral blood.

CDR3 amino acids: CASSFSTGMVTEAFF. The CDR3 nucleotides are TGTGCCAGCAGTTTCTCGACAGGGATGGTCACTGAAGCTTTCTTT. The rearrangement joins TRBV27 to TRBJ1-1; 7 bases line up with TRBD1. CDR1 is MNHEY and CDR2 is SMNVEV in the germline V gene (reference sequence). CDR3 length equals 15 residues. J lost 4 bases, V lost 3 bases, and 8 bases had no gene match.